Shown below are 29 T cell receptor beta chains from a single sample sequenced in a study of T cell responses to AZD1222 COVID-19 vaccine. This table comes from immunoSEQ multiplex PCR, and its TCRdb copy is limited to in-frame clones, with some not included. Of around 100,000 clones listed, 85% are singletons. This material consisted of peripheral blood, taken 28 days after the second AZD1222 dose. These receptors were taken from an adult who received the AZD1222 COVID-19 vaccine.

The chain employs TRBV15 and TRBJ1-3, with D perhaps TRBD1 (5 bases). Trimming removed 0 bases from V and 4 bases from J, with 16 bases in between. The CDR3 runs to 17 residues. The germline gives CDR1 LNHNV, CDR2 YYDKDF (reference sequence). The CDR3 region has the DNA TGTGCCACCAGCAGAGATTTTGGGGTAACAGGAGGAAACACCATATATTTT. It yields the protein CATSRDFGVTGGNTIYF.

This chain links TRBV6-2 or TRBV6-3 with TRBJ1-2; D remains ambiguous. The CDR3 is 13 residues long. Between the trimmed V and J ends, which lost 3 bases and 4 bases, there was a span of 9 bases. The germline V gene encodes CDR1 MNHEY and CDR2 SVGEGT. CDR3 sequence (DNA): TGTGCCAGCAGTTATCAGGCTACCTATGGCTACACCTTC. It encodes CASSYQATYGYTF.

This clone was seen a single time. V gene TRBV28 combines with J gene TRBJ1-1, with a weak D call TRBD1 (6 bases). CDR3 length equals 15 residues. CDR1 is MDHEN and CDR2 is SYDVKM in the germline V gene. Trimming took 6 bases from V and 3 from J, leaving 17 bases between them. In DNA, the CDR3 is TGTGCCAGCAGCCCCTCTACAGGGTGGGACACTGAAGCTTTCTTT. It codes for CASSPSTGWDTEAFF. The full variable domain, its missing parts supplied by reference TRBV28 and TRBJ1-1, is DVKVTQSSRYLVKRTGEKVFLECVQDMDHENMFWYRQDPGLGLRLIYFSYDVKMKEKGDIPEGYSVSREKKERFSLILESASTNQTSMYLCASSPSTGWDTEAFFGQGTRLTVV.

This chain joins TRBV6-5 and TRBJ1-3; D not resolved. CDR3 length equals 15 residues. V lost 5 bases and J 0 bases, leaving 11 bases between the germline ends. The V gene's germline CDR1 is MNHEY and CDR2 SVGAGI. CDR3 sequence reads: CASSIGTLSGNTIYF. The CDR3 bases are TGTGCCAGCAGTATCGGCACCCTCTCTGGAAACACCATATATTTT.

The rearrangement links TRBV6-1 to TRBJ1-1; the D is unclear. Germline assignment: CDR1 MNHNS and CDR2 SASEGT. The CDR3 loop spans 15 amino acids. Trimming stripped 2 bases from V and 5 bases from J, with 15 bases between. For the CDR3, the DNA is TGTGCCAGCAGTGAAAGGATGGGAAGTCGTACTGAAGCTTTCTTT. Its translation: CASSERMGSRTEAFF.

The V gene is TRBV4-3, the J gene TRBJ2-5; D ambiguous. CDR1 is LGHNA and CDR2 is YSLEER in the germline V gene. There are 14 residues in the CDR3. Trimming stripped 4 bases from V and 1 base from J, with 10 bases between. The CDR3 sequence is CASSPTVGQETQYF. CDR3 DNA: TGCGCCAGCAGCCCCACGGTGGGCCAAGAGACCCAGTACTTC.

This chain's CDR3 is CASSFSGGDYGYTF. Written as DNA, the CDR3 is TGTGCCAGCAGCTTCTCAGGGGGCGACTATGGCTACACCTTC. The chain carries TRBV5-6 and TRBJ1-2; 8 bases are shared with TRBD1. The CDR3 length is 14 residues. J gave up 3 bases and V 2 bases, and 3 bases lay outside the gene matches. Germline V gene data show CDR1 as SGHDT and CDR2 as YYEEEE. The full variable domain, completed using reference TRBV5-6 and TRBJ1-2, is DAGVTQSPTHLIKTRGQQVTLRCSPKSGHDTVSWYQQALGQGPQFIFQYYEEEERQRGNFPDRFSGHQFPNYSSELNVNALLLGDSALYLCASSFSGGDYGYTFGSGTRLTVV.

The rearrangement joins TRBV11-2 to TRBJ2-3; D might be TRBD1 or TRBD2, each matching 5 bases. V was clipped by 4 bases and J by 2 bases, with 16 bases between them. This CDR3 contains 16 residues. Germline CDR1 reads SGHAT; CDR2 reads FQNNGV. CDR3: CASSSARGADTDTQYF. Written as DNA, the CDR3 is TGTGCCAGCAGCTCCGCCCGAGGGGCCGACACAGATACGCAGTATTTT.

This clone has a single count. The J gene is TRBJ2-2, the V gene TRBV10-2; D may be TRBD1 (6 bases). CDR1 WSHSY and CDR2 SAAADI come from the germline V gene. The CDR3 length is 13 residues. The CDR3: CATRGGSTGELFF. The DNA of the CDR3 is TGCGCAACCCGAGGGGGAAGCACCGGGGAGCTGTTTTTT.

The gene calls are TRBV7-3 and TRBJ2-1; TRBD1 is a possible D gene (5 bases). In germline, CDR1 is SGHTA, CDR2 FQGTGA. With 6 bases removed from V and 2 bases from J, the gap between germline ends came to 14 bases. The CDR3 has 15 residues. CDR3 sequence (DNA): TGTGCCAGCAGGCCCCAGGGCGATCCCTACAATGAGCAGTTCTTC. Translating gives CASRPQGDPYNEQFF.

This clone was detected only a few times. The V gene is TRBV3-1 (or the pseudogene TRBV3-2), the J gene TRBJ1-2, with 11 nucleotides matching TRBD1. The germline CDR1 and CDR2 sequences are LGHDT and YNNKEL (reference sequence). The J segment lost 3 bases and the V segment lost 4 bases, leaving 1 base of the junction unmatched. The CDR3 is 14 residues long. The CDR3: CASSRTGGDYGYTF. CDR3 in DNA: TGTGCCAGCAGCCGGACAGGGGGCGACTATGGCTACACCTTC.

This rearrangement joins TRBV6-1 to TRBJ2-2; a weak D match, TRBD2 (7 bases). Germline CDR1 and CDR2: MNHNS and SASEGT. The CDR3 is made up of 16 amino acids. The ends were cut back, 3 bases at V and 3 bases at J, with 14 bases in the middle. CDR3 in DNA: TGTGCCAGCAGTGACCGGGGGGCGGTTTACACCGGGGAGCTGTTTTTT. This gives the protein CASSDRGAVYTGELFF.

The CDR3 sequence is CASSITQGGELFF. The CDR3 DNA reads TGTGCCAGCAGCATAACCCAGGGCGGGGAGCTGTTTTTT. J is TRBJ2-2 and V is TRBV28, with D maybe TRBD1 (5 bases). From germline, CDR1 is MDHEN and CDR2 SYDVKM. This CDR3 is built from 13 residues. The V gene lost 6 bases and the J gene lost 7 bases, with 12 bases spanning the gap.

This chain uses TRBV10-2 with TRBJ2-7; D tentatively fits TRBD1 or TRBD2 (5 bases each). The CDR3 is made up of 13 amino acids. V was clipped by 6 bases and J by 0 bases, with 9 bases between them. Germline CDR1 is WSHSY and CDR2 is SAAADI. CDR3 sequence: CASSRDLSYEQYF. The CDR3 DNA reads TGCGCCAGCAGCCGGGACCTCTCCTACGAGCAGTACTTC.

In this sample, this clone turned up once. The rearrangement uses TRBV7-9 and TRBJ1-1; 7 nucleotides agree with TRBD1. J gave up 1 base and V 2 bases, and 4 bases lay outside the gene matches. CDR1 SEHNR and CDR2 FQNEAQ come from the germline V gene (reference sequence). The CDR3 has 15 amino acids. The CDR3 is CASSLRGQPNTEAFF. For the CDR3, the DNA is TGTGCCAGCAGCTTAAGGGGGCAGCCGAACACTGAAGCTTTCTTT.

By frequency in the sample, this clone is medium-sized. This chain links TRBV9 with TRBJ1-5; the D gene is possibly TRBD1 (5 bases). The CDR3 is made up of 15 amino acids. Germline V CDR1 and CDR2: SGDLS, YYNGEE. Trimming shortened V by 0 bases and J by 5 bases, and 12 bases separated the two germline ends. The CDR3 region is CASSVGGEYDQPQHF. CDR3 nucleotide sequence: TGTGCCAGCAGCGTAGGGGGGGAGTACGATCAGCCCCAGCATTTT.

The chain couples TRBV11-2 to TRBJ2-2; a weak D match, TRBD1 (5 bases). The CDR3 length is 15 residues. Trimming shortened V by 5 bases and J by 0 bases, and 10 bases separated the two germline ends. Germline CDR1 is SGHAT and CDR2 is FQNNGV. The CDR3 spells CASSKRQTNTGELFF. In DNA form, the CDR3 reads TGTGCCAGCAGCAAACGACAGACGAACACCGGGGAGCTGTTTTTT.

The genes are TRBV7-9 and TRBJ1-1, with D possibly TRBD1 on 5 matching bases. Per the germline V gene, CDR1 is SEHNR and CDR2 is FQNEAQ (reference sequence). Trimming took off 5 bases at V and 3 bases at J, with 16 bases between the two ends. The CDR3 loop spans 15 amino acids. The CDR3 region has the DNA TGTGCCAGCAGCCCCGAAACCCGGGGGGACACTGAAGCTTTCTTT. Its protein is CASSPETRGDTEAFF.

CDR3 sequence (DNA): TGTGCCAGCCGGGAAACGGGATTTTTGGGCACTGAAGCTTTCTTT. This gives the protein CASRETGFLGTEAFF. The rearrangement joins TRBV7-9 to TRBJ1-1; no reliable D call. The germline gives CDR1 SEHNR, CDR2 FQNEAQ (reference sequence). Trimming left V 8 bases short and J 4 bases short, with 20 bases between. The CDR3 has 15 amino acids.

The V gene is TRBV7-9, the J gene TRBJ1-1; D perhaps matches TRBD1 (5 bases). Germline assignment: CDR1 SEHNR and CDR2 FQNEAQ (reference sequence). The CDR3 runs to 13 residues. V lost 7 bases to trimming and J lost 4 bases, with 13 bases between them. CDR3 nucleotides: TGTGCCAGCAAGAGTCAGGGAGGCACTGAAGCTTTCTTT. Amino acids: CASKSQGGTEAFF.

For the CDR3, the DNA is TGCAGCGTTGAAGGGGCGGTCGACGAGCAGTACTTC. It is translated as CSVEGAVDEQYF. This chain uses TRBV29-1 with TRBJ2-7; D is ambiguous. V lost 1 base, J lost 5 bases, and 9 bases lay in between. The CDR3 consists of 12 residues. Germline V gene lookup returns CDR1 SQVTM and CDR2 ANQGSEA.

This chain joins TRBV28 and TRBJ2-7; D unclear. Trimming left V 1 base short and J 4 bases short, with 14 bases between. The CDR3 contains 15 residues. Germline CDR1 reads MDHEN; CDR2 reads SYDVKM. The CDR3 loop is CASSLLSRSTYEQYF. CDR3 sequence (DNA): TGTGCCAGCAGTTTATTGAGCAGGTCAACGTACGAGCAGTACTTC.

This chain uses TRBV19 with TRBJ2-7, with TRBD2 identical over 7 bases. This CDR3 comprises 15 residues. The V gene's germline CDR1 is LNHDA and CDR2 SQIVND (reference sequence). V was pared by 7 bases and J by 1 base, with 10 bases of the junction left unmatched. In DNA, the CDR3 is TGTGCCAGTAAGGTGGGGCTAGCGGTATCCTACGAGCAGTACTTC. This gives the protein CASKVGLAVSYEQYF. Full variable domain (missing parts from reference TRBV19 and TRBJ2-7): DGGITQSPKYLFRKEGQNVTLSCEQNLNHDAMYWYRQDPGQGLRLIYYSQIVNDFQKGDIAEGYSVSREKKESFPLTVTSAQKNPTAFYLCASKVGLAVSYEQYFGPGTRLTVT.

The rearrangement uses TRBV2 and TRBJ2-5; a weak D match, TRBD2 (5 bases). This CDR3 region has 12 residues. Trimming shortened V by 6 bases and J by 7 bases, and 12 bases separated the two germline ends. In germline, CDR1 is SNHLY, CDR2 FYNNEI. In nucleotides, the CDR3 is TGTGCCAGCAGCGGCACCGAGGGGACCCAGTACTTC. Amino acids: CASSGTEGTQYF.

The chain employs TRBV7-8 and TRBJ2-7; 10 bases fit TRBD1. The CDR3 runs 16 residues. The germline gives CDR1 SGHVS, CDR2 FQNEAQ. Losses at the gene ends were 5 bases for V and 3 bases for J; bases not matched to a gene: 10. The CDR3 coding sequence is TGTGCCAGCAGCCTAGGTGGGACAGGGGAAGGCTACGAGCAGTACTTC. This encodes CASSLGGTGEGYEQYF. The full variable domain, rest sourced from reference TRBV7-8 and TRBJ2-7, is GAGVSQSPRYKVAKRGQDVALRCDPISGHVSLFWYQQALGQGPEFLTYFQNEAQLDKSGLPSDRFFAERPEGSVSTLKIQRTQQEDSAVYLCASSLGGTGEGYEQYFGPGTRLTVT.

This clone was seen a single time. This rearrangement joins TRBV2 to TRBJ1-5; D possibly corresponds to TRBD1 (6 bases). CDR3 length: 15 residues. Trimming removed 8 bases from V and 0 bases from J, with 14 bases in between. Germline CDR1 SNHLY, CDR2 FYNNEI. CDR3 coding DNA: TGTGCCAGCCGCGAGGGGGGTAATAGCAATCAGCCCCAGCATTTT. It specifies CASREGGNSNQPQHF. Combining the CDR3 with reference TRBV2 and TRBJ1-5 gives the whole variable domain EPEVTQTPSHQVTQMGQEVILRCVPISNHLYFYWYRQILGQKVEFLVSFYNNEISEKSEIFDDQFSVERPDGSNFTLKIRSTKLEDSAMYFCASREGGNSNQPQHFGDGTRLSIL.

The chain recombines TRBV5-6 with TRBJ1-6; no clear D gene. V dropped 4 bases and J dropped 7 bases, with 9 bases sitting between them. The CDR3 sequence is 13 residues long. Germline values: CDR1 SGHDT, CDR2 YYEEEE. The CDR3 DNA reads as TGTGCCAGCAGCCGGGAGGTAAATTCACCCCTCCACTTT. Protein product: CASSREVNSPLHF.

The chain recombines TRBV27 with TRBJ2-7, with 13 bases lining up with TRBD2. The V and J ends lost 5 bases and 4 bases, in that order; junction bases with no gene match: 5. The CDR3 is 15 residues long. Germline loops: CDR1 MNHEY, CDR2 SMNVEV (reference sequence). Here the CDR3 DNA reads TGTGCCAGCAGTATACGGACTAGCGGGAGTTACGAGCAGTACTTC. This sequence encodes CASSIRTSGSYEQYF.

The chain couples TRBV11-2 to TRBJ1-1, with 9 bases identical to TRBD1. CDR3 length equals 14 residues. After removal of 3 bases from V and 5 bases from J, the junction contained 4 bases not matched to a gene. Looked up from germline, CDR1 is SGHAT and CDR2 is FQNNGV. The CDR3 DNA reads TGTGCCAGCAGCTTCTGGACAGGGGAGACTGAAGCTTTCTTT. Residues: CASSFWTGETEAFF.